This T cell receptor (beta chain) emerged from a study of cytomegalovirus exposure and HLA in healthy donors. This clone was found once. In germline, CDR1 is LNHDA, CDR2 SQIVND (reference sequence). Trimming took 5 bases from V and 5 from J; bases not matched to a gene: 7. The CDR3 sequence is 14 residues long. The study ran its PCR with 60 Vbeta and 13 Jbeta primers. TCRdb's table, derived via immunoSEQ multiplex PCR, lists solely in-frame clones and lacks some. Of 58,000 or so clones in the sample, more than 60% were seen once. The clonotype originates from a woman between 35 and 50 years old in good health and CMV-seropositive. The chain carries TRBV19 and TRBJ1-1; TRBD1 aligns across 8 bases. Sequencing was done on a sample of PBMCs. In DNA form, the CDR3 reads TGTGCCAGTAGTGGATCAGGGGGCAAGACTGAAGCTTTCTTT. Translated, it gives CASSGSGGKTEAFF.